These 8 T cell receptor beta chains were all obtained from the same sample, sequenced in a study of cytomegalovirus exposure and HLA in healthy donors. This PCR relied on a set of 60 Vbeta primers and 13 Jbeta primers. TCRdb's table, derived via immunoSEQ multiplex PCR, lists solely in-frame clones and lacks some. The table includes approximately 110,000 clones, about 81% detected once. Sample: PBMCs. The source of these receptors is a young woman in good health and CMV-seronegative.

The chain uses TRBV6-1 and TRBJ1-4, with a weak D call TRBD1 (5 bases). The CDR3 is 15 residues long. Germline loops: CDR1 MNHNS, CDR2 SASEGT. Trimming stripped 7 bases from V and 7 bases from J, with 19 bases between. DNA for the CDR3: TGTGCCAGCAACACCGGCGGGGCAGGGACTGAAAAACTGTTTTTT. Its protein product is CASNTGGAGTEKLFF.

This clone occurred once. The chain uses TRBV7-6 and TRBJ2-5, with a possible D match to TRBD2 (6 bases). CDR1 is SGHVS, CDR2 FNYEAQ, per germline. Between the trimmed V and J ends, which lost 5 bases and 2 bases, there was a span of 12 bases. The CDR3 extends over 14 amino acids. CDR3 region: CASSPNGGQETQYF. The CDR3 DNA follows: TGTGCCAGCAGCCCGAACGGGGGACAAGAGACCCAGTACTTC.

This chain links TRBV5-1 with TRBJ2-2; 13 nucleotides line up with TRBD2. Germline V gene sequence: CDR1 SGHRS, CDR2 YFSETQ. V lost 2 bases, J lost 0 bases, and 1 base stayed unmatched. This CDR3 spans 17 amino acids. In DNA form, the CDR3 reads TGCGCCAGCAGCTTCGGGACTAGCGGGACGAACACCGGGGAGCTGTTTTTT. This gives the protein CASSFGTSGTNTGELFF.

This chain links TRBV27 with TRBJ2-5; 8 nucleotides line up with TRBD1. In germline, CDR1 is MNHEY, CDR2 SMNVEV (reference sequence). This CDR3 comprises 16 residues. V lost 3 bases and J lost 2; bases outside the gene matches: 8. The CDR3 loop reads CASSFRWTGTQETQYF. Written as DNA, the CDR3 is TGTGCCAGCAGTTTCCGGTGGACAGGGACTCAAGAGACCCAGTACTTC.

The V and J genes are TRBV27 and TRBJ1-1, with D unclear. Per the germline V gene, CDR1 is MNHEY and CDR2 is SMNVEV (reference sequence). The germline V and J ends were trimmed by 9 bases and 0 bases, with 11 bases remaining between them. The CDR3 extends over 13 amino acids. The CDR3 DNA reads as TGTGCCAGTAGGACTCCTCTGAACACTGAAGCTTTCTTT. Its protein is CASRTPLNTEAFF.

The chain has TRBV5-6 and TRBJ2-5, with D perhaps matching TRBD1 (5 bases). The germline CDR1 and CDR2 sequences are SGHDT and YYEEEE. V lost 0 bases, J lost 1 base, and 10 bases lay in between. This CDR3 has 15 amino acids. The CDR3 DNA follows: TGTGCCAGCAGCTTGGTTCTCAGGGCCCAAGAGACCCAGTACTTC. It translates to CASSLVLRAQETQYF.

This chain links TRBV7-8 with TRBJ1-5; the D gene is possibly TRBD1 (6 bases). There are 14 residues in the CDR3. CDR1 and CDR2 (germline): SGHVS, FQNEAQ. V lost 1 base, J lost 5 bases, and 9 bases lay in between. CDR3 DNA: TGTGCCAGCAGCTTAGTCCAGGGGCATCAGCCCCAGCATTTT. Translation gives CASSLVQGHQPQHF.

The V call is TRBV30, the J call TRBJ1-6, with a weak D call TRBD1 (5 bases). Germline lookup yields CDR1 GTSNPN and CDR2 SVGIG (reference sequence). Trimming left V 4 bases short and J 8 bases short, with 12 bases between. The CDR3 consists of 13 residues. The CDR3: CAWNTGGYSPLHF. The CDR3 nucleotides are TGTGCCTGGAATACAGGTGGTTATTCACCCCTCCACTTT. The full variable domain, its missing parts supplied by reference TRBV30 and TRBJ1-6, is SQTIHQWPATLVQPVGSPLSLECTVEGTSNPNLYWYRQAAGRGLQLLFYSVGIGQISSEVPQNLSASRPQDRQFILSSKKLLLSDSGFYLCAWNTGGYSPLHFGNGTRLTVT.